These T cell receptor beta chains were read from a single sample in a study of T cell responses to AZD1222 COVID-19 vaccine. The method was immunoSEQ multiplex PCR; TCRdb's version includes in-frame clones alone and lacks a portion of them. The sample yields more than 150,000 clones, over 80% seen once. The sequencing used peripheral blood, collected on day 0 of MenACWY control vaccination. These TCRs come from an adult in good health. CDR3s include the opening cysteine and the closing phenylalanine or tryptophan. The D gene is left open where the match is weak. Size is stated for part of the rows, as once, few or many counts, or as a class when the clone is expanded.

>.|.|TRBJ2-5|TRBV12-3/TRBV12-4
TGTGCCAGCAGTTATAGAGAGACCCAGTACTTC
CASSYRETQYF
>TRBD1|.|TRBJ1-3|TRBV25-1
TGTGCCAGCGCCCATCCAGGGGGCATAGATGGAAACACCATATATTTT
CASAHPGGIDGNTIYF
>.|once|TRBJ1-2|TRBV13
TGTGCCAGCAGCAACGCCGGGAGCCAAACTAACTATGGCTACACCTTC
CASSNAGSQTNYGYTF
>.|.|TRBJ1-2|TRBV6-2/TRBV6-3
TGTGCCAGCAGTGACCCAGGGACTGGAGACGGCTACACCTTC
CASSDPGTGDGYTF
>.|.|TRBJ2-2|TRBV2
TGTGCCAGCAGTGACAGGGGCACGAACACCGGGGAGCTGTTTTTT
CASSDRGTNTGELFF
>.|.|TRBJ2-1|TRBV9
TGTGCCAGCAGCGCCCGGTTGGGGTTTTCCTACAATGAGCAGTTCTTC
CASSARLGFSYNEQFF
>TRBD1|.|TRBJ2-7|TRBV5-1
TGCGCCAGCAGCGATCGGACAGGGGAGATCCACGAGCAGTACTTC
CASSDRTGEIHEQYF
>.|.|TRBJ1-6|TRBV18
TGTGCCAGCTCACCACAGCAGGGAGGCGATTCACCCCTCCACTTT
CASSPQQGGDSPLHF
>TRBD1|.|TRBJ1-5|TRBV7-2
TGTGCCAGCAGCGCCGACAGGGTACAGCCCCAGCATTTT
CASSADRVQPQHF
>.|.|TRBJ2-5|TRBV5-1
TGCGCCAGCAGCACCGGGACAGCGGGAGAGACCCAGTACTTC
CASSTGTAGETQYF
>TRBD1|.|TRBJ1-1|TRBV4-2
TGTGCCAGCAGCCAAGTGACAGGGACGGGAACTGAAGCTTTCTTT
CASSQVTGTGTEAFF
>.|.|TRBJ1-1|TRBV7-2
TGTGCCAGTAGGATGAACACTGAAGCTTTCTTT
CASRMNTEAFF
>TRBD1|.|TRBJ2-5|TRBV7-8
TGTGCCAGCAGCCCCGGGACAGTACAAGAGACCCAGTACTTC
CASSPGTVQETQYF
>.|.|TRBJ1-6|TRBV7-2
TGTGCCAGCAGCTTAGTGACCGGGATGGATTCACCCCTCCACTTT
CASSLVTGMDSPLHF
>TRBD2|.|TRBJ2-7|TRBV3-1/TRBV3-2
TGTGCCAGCAGCCAGGGACCTAGCGGGAGCCTTCTCTCCTACGAGCAGTACTTC
CASSQGPSGSLLSYEQYF
>TRBD1|.|TRBJ2-1|TRBV10-3
TGTGCCATCAGTCGTGGACAGGGGGTCGGTGAGCAGTTCTTC
CAISRGQGVGEQFF
>TRBD1|.|TRBJ2-1|TRBV4-3
TGCGCCAGCAGCCAACCTGTCGGACAGGGGAAACACAATGAGCAGTTCTTC
CASSQPVGQGKHNEQFF
>.|.|TRBJ2-5|TRBV7-6
TGTGCCAGCAGCCCAAATATTCCCGATAAAGTAGCCGAGACCCAGTACTTC
CASSPNIPDKVAETQYF
>.|.|TRBJ2-7|TRBV9
TGTGCCAGCAGCCCCAGGGCTGGAAGCGAGCAGTACTTC
CASSPRAGSEQYF
>.|.|TRBJ1-5|TRBV9
TGTGCCAGCAGCGCCTTAGAAGGGGTCGGACAGCCCCAGCATTTT
CASSALEGVGQPQHF
>TRBD2|few|TRBJ2-7|TRBV4-1
TGCGCCAGCAGCCAATTCGACGGGACTAGCGGCCCTAGGAGCTCCTACGAGCAGTACTTC
CASSQFDGTSGPRSSYEQYF
>.|.|TRBJ1-6|TRBV27
TGTGCCAGCAGTTTATTCAACCCAGGGCCAAGGGATTCACCCCTCCACTTT
CASSLFNPGPRDSPLHF
>.|.|TRBJ2-7|TRBV3-1/TRBV3-2
TGTGCCAGCAGCCAAGCTCCGGGGGCCTCCTCCTACGAGCAGTACTTC
CASSQAPGASSYEQYF
>.|.|TRBJ2-7|TRBV27
TGTGCCAGCAGTTCCGCAGACAGCACCTACGAGCAGTACTTC
CASSSADSTYEQYF
>.|.|TRBJ1-2|TRBV7-3
TGTGCCAGCAGCTTAGCTGGGGTCAATGGCTACACCTTC
CASSLAGVNGYTF
>.|.|TRBJ1-1|TRBV6-5
TGTGCCAGCAGTTACAATCTAATGAACACTGAAGCTTTCTTT
CASSYNLMNTEAFF
>.|.|TRBJ2-6|TRBV6-2/TRBV6-3
TGTGCCAGCAGTTCTCAGGGGGGCACTGGGGCCAACGTCCTGACTTTC
CASSSQGGTGANVLTF